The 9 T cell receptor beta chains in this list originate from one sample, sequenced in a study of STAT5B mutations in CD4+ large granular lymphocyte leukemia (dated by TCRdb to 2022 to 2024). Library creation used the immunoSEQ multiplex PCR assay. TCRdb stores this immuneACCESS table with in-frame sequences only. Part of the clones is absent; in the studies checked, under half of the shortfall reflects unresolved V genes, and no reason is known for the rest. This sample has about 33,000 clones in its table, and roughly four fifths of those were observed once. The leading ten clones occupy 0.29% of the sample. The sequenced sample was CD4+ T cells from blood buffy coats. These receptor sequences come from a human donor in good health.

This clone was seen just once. Written as DNA, the CDR3 is TGCAGTGCTAGGCCGGGACAGGTTTTTCATTTT. It encodes CSARPGQVFHF. This chain joins TRBV20-1 and TRBJ1-5, with 8 bases matching TRBD1. Trimming removed 3 bases from V and 16 bases from J; junction bases left unmatched: 8. Germline V gene data show CDR1 as DFQATT and CDR2 as SNEGSKA (reference sequence). The CDR3 consists of 11 residues.

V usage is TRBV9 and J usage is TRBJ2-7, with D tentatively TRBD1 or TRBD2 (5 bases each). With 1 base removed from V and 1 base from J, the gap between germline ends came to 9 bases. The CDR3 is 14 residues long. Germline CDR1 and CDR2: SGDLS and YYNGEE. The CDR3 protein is CASSVLAGSYEQYF. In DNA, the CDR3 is TGTGCCAGCAGCGTACTAGCAGGGTCCTACGAGCAGTACTTC.

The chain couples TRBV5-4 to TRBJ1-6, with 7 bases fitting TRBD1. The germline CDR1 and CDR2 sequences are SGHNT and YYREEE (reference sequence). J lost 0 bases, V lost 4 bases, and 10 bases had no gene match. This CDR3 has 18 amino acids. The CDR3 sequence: CASSPTQGGSSYNSPLHF. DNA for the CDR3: TGTGCCAGCAGCCCCACCCAGGGGGGGAGCTCCTATAATTCACCCCTCCACTTT.

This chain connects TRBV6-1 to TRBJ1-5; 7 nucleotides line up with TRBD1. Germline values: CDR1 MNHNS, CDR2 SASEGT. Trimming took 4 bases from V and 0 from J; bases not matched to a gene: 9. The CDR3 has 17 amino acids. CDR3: CASSVTTGPISNQPQHF. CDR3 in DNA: TGTGCCAGCAGTGTAACGACAGGGCCGATTAGCAATCAGCCCCAGCATTTT.

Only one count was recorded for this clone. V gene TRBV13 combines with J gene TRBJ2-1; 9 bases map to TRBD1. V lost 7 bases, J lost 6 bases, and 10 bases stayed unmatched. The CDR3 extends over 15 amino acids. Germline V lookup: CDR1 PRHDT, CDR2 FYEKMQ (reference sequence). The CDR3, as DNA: TGTGCCAGCACACGACAGGGGGGTCCTCTCAATGAGCAGTTCTTC. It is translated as CASTRQGGPLNEQFF. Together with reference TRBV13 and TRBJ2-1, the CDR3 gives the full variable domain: AAGVIQSPRHLIKEKRETATLKCYPIPRHDTVYWYQQGPGQDPQFLISFYEKMQSDKGSIPDRFSAQQFSDYHSELNMSSLELGDSALYFCASTRQGGPLNEQFFGPGTRLTVL.

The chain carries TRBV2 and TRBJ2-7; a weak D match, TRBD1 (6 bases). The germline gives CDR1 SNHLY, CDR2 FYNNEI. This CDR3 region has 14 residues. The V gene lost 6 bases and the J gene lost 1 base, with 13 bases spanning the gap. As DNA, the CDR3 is TGTGCCAGCAGCGCCGGACAGTTATCCTACGAGCAGTACTTC. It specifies CASSAGQLSYEQYF.

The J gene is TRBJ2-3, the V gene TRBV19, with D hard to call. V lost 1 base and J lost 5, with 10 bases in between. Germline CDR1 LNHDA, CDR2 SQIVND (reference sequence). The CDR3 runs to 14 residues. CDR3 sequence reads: CASSIGGWLDTQYF. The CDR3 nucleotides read TGTGCCAGTAGTATAGGTGGTTGGTTAGATACGCAGTATTTT.

The CDR3 DNA reads TGTGCCAGCTCACCACCGAAGGGAATTCATGAGCAGTTCTTC. Translating it yields CASSPPKGIHEQFF. The J gene is TRBJ2-1, the V gene TRBV18; D gene unclear. Germline V gene data show CDR1 as KGHSH and CDR2 as LQKENI. V was shortened by 0 bases and J by 8 bases, with 11 bases between the two germline ends. This CDR3 spans 14 amino acids.

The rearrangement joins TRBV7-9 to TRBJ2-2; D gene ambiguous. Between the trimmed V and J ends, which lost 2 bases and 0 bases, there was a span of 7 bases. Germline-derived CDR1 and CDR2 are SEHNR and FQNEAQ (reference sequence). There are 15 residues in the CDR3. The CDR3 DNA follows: TGTGCCAGCAGCTTAACCGCTTCGAACACCGGGGAGCTGTTTTTT. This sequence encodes CASSLTASNTGELFF.